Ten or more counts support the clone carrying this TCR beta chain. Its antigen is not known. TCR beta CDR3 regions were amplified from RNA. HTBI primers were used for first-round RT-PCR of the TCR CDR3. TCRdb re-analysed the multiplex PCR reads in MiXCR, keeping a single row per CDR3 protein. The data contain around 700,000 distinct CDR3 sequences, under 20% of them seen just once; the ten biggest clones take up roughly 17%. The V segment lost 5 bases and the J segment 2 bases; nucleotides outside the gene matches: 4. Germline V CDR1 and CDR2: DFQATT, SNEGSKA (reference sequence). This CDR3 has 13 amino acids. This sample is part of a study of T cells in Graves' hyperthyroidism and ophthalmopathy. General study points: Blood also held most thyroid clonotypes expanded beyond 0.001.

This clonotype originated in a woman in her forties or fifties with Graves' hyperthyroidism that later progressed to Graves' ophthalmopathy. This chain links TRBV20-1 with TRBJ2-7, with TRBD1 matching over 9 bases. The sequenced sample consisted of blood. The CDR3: CSAWTGETYEQYF. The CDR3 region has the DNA TGCAGTGCTTGGACAGGGGAAACCTACGAGCAGTACTTC.